This is a list of T cell receptor beta chains from one sample in a study of CD8+ T cells in alopecia areata. Clones were sequenced by immunoSEQ multiplex PCR, and TCRdb holds only the in-frame ones, with some missing. Here the sample spans over 150,000 clones, 50% to 70% being singletons. Material: CD4+ T cells sorted from blood, obtained at week 0. Source of these receptors: a human donor with alopecia areata. The CDR3 runs from the conserved cysteine through the conserved F or W. The order of the fields is J gene, clone size, V gene, D gene, CDR3 DNA, CDR3 protein. A D gene is named only where the DNA matches it firmly. Clone size, where shown, is once, few, many, or a class for clones that have expanded.

>TRBJ2-1|-|TRBV7-2|-
TGTGCCAGCAGCCGACCAGTTGAGCGCAATGAGCAGTTCTTC
CASSRPVERNEQFF
>TRBJ1-2|-|TRBV4-3|-
TGCGCCAGCAGCCAAGAAGGCGGCCTCGACTATGGCTACACCTTC
CASSQEGGLDYGYTF
>TRBJ1-5|few|TRBV7-2|-
TGTGCCAGCAGCTTTGACGATCATGGCAATCAGCCCCAGCATTTT
CASSFDDHGNQPQHF
>TRBJ2-1|-|TRBV19|-
TGTGCCAGTACCCCGTATAGGAGATACAATGAGCAGTTCTTC
CASTPYRRYNEQFF
>TRBJ2-3|-|TRBV2|-
TGTGCCAGCATGAAGGTCCGGGAGTATTTT
CASMKVREYF
>TRBJ1-5|few|TRBV7-8|-
TGTGCCAGCCGTCTAGGGGCTAGCAATCAGCCCCAGCATTTT
CASRLGASNQPQHF
>TRBJ2-7|few|TRBV6-1|TRBD2
TGTGCCAGCAGCGCAACTAGCGGGGGGTCTCGCGAGCAGTACTTC
CASSATSGGSREQYF
>TRBJ1-6|-|TRBV29-1|-
TGCAGCGTTGAAGGGGATATGGCAGGGAAAGTCCACTTT
CSVEGDMAGKVHF
>TRBJ1-2|-|TRBV30|-
TGTGCCTGGAGTCGGCAGACCTCTAGCCCCTATGGCTACACCTTC
CAWSRQTSSPYGYTF
>TRBJ1-1|-|TRBV29-1|TRBD1
TGCAGCGCCTCGGACAGGGTATCCACTGAAGCTTTCTTT
CSASDRVSTEAFF
>TRBJ1-2|-|TRBV29-1|-
TGCAGCGAACAGACGGATTATGGCTACACCTTC
CSEQTDYGYTF
>TRBJ2-1|-|TRBV25-1|-
TGTGCCAGCAGTCCCCTCTCGAGCCTTTCCTACAATGAGCAGTTCTTC
CASSPLSSLSYNEQFF
>TRBJ2-6|-|TRBV5-1|-
TGCGCCAGCAGCTTGGCCATCACAGGGAGAGGGGCCAACGTCCTGACTTTC
CASSLAITGRGANVLTF
>TRBJ2-7|few|TRBV9|-
TGTGCCAGCAGCGTAGCGAACAGGGTGGGCGAGCAGTACTTC
CASSVANRVGEQYF
>TRBJ1-2|-|TRBV4-3|TRBD1
TGCGCCAGCAGCCGTAAAGTTGGGACAGAGGCTTCAGGGGGCTACACCTTC
CASSRKVGTEASGGYTF